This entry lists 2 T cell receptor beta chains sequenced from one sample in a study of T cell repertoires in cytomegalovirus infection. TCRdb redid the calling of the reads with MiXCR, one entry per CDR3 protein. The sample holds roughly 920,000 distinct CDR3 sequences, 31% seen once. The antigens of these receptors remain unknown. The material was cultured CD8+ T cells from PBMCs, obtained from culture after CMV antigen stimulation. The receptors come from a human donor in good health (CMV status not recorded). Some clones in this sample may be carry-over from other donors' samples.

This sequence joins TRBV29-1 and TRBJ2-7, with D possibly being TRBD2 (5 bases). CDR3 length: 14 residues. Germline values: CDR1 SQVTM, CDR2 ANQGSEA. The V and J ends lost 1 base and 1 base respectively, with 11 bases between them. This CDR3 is CSVEGESESYEQYF. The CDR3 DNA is TGCAGCGTTGAAGGGGAGTCTGAGTCCTACGAGCAGTACTTC.

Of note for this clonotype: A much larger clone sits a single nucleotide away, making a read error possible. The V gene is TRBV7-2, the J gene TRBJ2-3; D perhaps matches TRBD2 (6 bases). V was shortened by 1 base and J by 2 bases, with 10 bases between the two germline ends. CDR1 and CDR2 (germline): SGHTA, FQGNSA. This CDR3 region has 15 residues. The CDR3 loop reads CTSSLGGVFTDTQYF. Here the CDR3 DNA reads TGTACCAGCAGCTTAGGGGGGGTTTTCACAGATACGCAGTATTTT.